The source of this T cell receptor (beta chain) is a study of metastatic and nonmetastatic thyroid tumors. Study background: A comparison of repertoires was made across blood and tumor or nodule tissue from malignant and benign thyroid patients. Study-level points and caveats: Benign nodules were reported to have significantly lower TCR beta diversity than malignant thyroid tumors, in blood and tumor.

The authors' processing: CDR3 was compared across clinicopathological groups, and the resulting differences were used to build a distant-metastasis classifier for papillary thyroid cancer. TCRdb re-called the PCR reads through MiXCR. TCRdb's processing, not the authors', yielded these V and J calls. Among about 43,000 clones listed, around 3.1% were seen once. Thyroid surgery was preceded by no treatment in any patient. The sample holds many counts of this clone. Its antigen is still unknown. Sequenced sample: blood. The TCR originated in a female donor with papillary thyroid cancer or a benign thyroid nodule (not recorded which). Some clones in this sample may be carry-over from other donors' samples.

CDR3 loop: CASSLRTGTEMGTNEKLFF. The CDR3 region has the DNA TGCGCCAGCAGCCTACGGACCGGGACAGAGATGGGAACTAATGAAAAACTGTTTTTT. The rearrangement uses TRBV4-1 and TRBJ1-4; 7 nucleotides line up with TRBD1. Germline assignment: CDR1 MGHRA and CDR2 YSYEKL. This CDR3 comprises 19 residues. V shed 4 bases, J shed 1 base, and the junction held 15 bases outside the gene matches.